This T cell receptor beta chain was profiled in a study of shared clonotypes between healthy human individuals. None of the donors, who were healthy HIV-negative adults, had recently had acute infections or vaccinations. Using immunoSEQ multiplex PCR, the repertoire was profiled, and TCRdb retains in-frame clones only, with some absent. The table records nearly 500,000 clones, less than 80% of them present only once. This CDR3 has 12 amino acids. Trimming took off 6 bases at V and 4 bases at J, with 10 bases between the two ends. Germline V gene lookup returns CDR1 SNHLY and CDR2 FYNNEI. The sample was PBMCs. V usage is TRBV2 and J usage is TRBJ2-7; tentative D call: TRBD1 (5 bases). This sequence was found in a woman aged 40 to 50 in good health. Some clones in this sample may be carry-over from other donors' samples. As DNA, the CDR3 is TGTGCCAGCAGACAAGACAGTTACGAGCAGTACTTC. Protein sequence: CASRQDSYEQYF. The full variable domain, rest sourced from reference TRBV2 and TRBJ2-7, is EPEVTQTPSHQVTQMGQEVILRCVPISNHLYFYWYRQILGQKVEFLVSFYNNEISEKSEIFDDQFSVERPDGSNFTLKIRSTKLEDSAMYFCASRQDSYEQYFGPGTRLTVT.